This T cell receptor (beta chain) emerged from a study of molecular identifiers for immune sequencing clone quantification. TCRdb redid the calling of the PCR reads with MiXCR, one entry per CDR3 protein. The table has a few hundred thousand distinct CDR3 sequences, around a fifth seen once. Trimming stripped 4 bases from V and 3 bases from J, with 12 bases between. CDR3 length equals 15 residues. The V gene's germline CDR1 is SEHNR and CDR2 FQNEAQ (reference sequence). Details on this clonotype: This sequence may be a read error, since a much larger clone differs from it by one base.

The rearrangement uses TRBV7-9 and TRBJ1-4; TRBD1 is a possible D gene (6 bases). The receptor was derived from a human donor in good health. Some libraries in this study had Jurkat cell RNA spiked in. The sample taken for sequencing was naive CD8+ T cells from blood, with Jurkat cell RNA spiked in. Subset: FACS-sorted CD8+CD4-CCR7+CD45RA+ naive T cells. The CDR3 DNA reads TGTGCCAGCAGCTCGATGGCAGGGGCTAATGAAAAACTGTTTTTT. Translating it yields CASSSMAGANEKLFF.